These T cell receptor beta chains were read from a single sample in a study of T cells in Graves' hyperthyroidism and ophthalmopathy. TCRdb called the multiplex PCR reads again in MiXCR, with one record for every CDR3 protein. The sample lists a few hundred thousand distinct CDR3 sequences, 20% to 25% occurring once. The specimen was blood. The receptors come from a middle-aged man with Graves' hyperthyroidism. The conserved cysteine and the conserved F or W are not part of the CDR3 here. The order of the fields is V gene, clone size, CDR3 protein. The size of a clone is reported for some rows only, either as once, few or many, or as a class for expanded clones.

TRBV5-5 | - | ASEPTESYEQY
TRBV7-3 | - | ASSLGVMDTQY
TRBV5-1 | many | ASSPGQGGYEQY
TRBV2 | - | ASRLAGGVAEQF
TRBV10-3 | - | AISAIPGQGSSYEQY
TRBV28 | - | ASSPAEADEQY
TRBV10-3 | - | AISKDRGQETQY
TRBV30 | - | AWSVQLATDTQY
TRBV5-1 | few | ASSLGGTGGKQF
TRBV27 | few | ASSLYLAGIYEQY
TRBV30 | once | AWRGGNYFGEQF
TRBV11-3 | many | ASSSSGSTYNEQF
TRBV7-9 | many | ASSPPYRGTEQF
TRBV11-3 | many | ASSLGDAGLLETQY
TRBV29-1 | - | SAPVAGGADTQY
TRBV7-9 | few | ASSSPVEQY
TRBV27 | many | ASRGQGNYGYT
TRBV7-2 | - | ASSFGNYEQY
TRBV11-2 | - | ASRLAGGLGDTQY
TRBV19 | - | ASSAGDSYEQY
TRBV9 | - | ASSLLPGQGFYEQY
TRBV11-2 | - | ASSLAAAPSDTQY
TRBV5-1 | - | ASSFLAGVQNEQF
TRBV20-1 | - | SARGRAERDPNEQF
TRBV12-3/TRBV12-4 | many | ASSSSGGAADTQY
TRBV28 | few | ASSGGHGAEAF
TRBV4-1 | once | ASSARQGAIYGYT
TRBV28 | many | ASSLQGYEQY
TRBV3-1 | few | ASSQEVGAYNEQF
TRBV12-3/TRBV12-4 | - | ASSLGQPFSGNTIY
TRBV6-2/TRBV6-3 | - | ASSYSVGAGEKLF
TRBV7-3 | few | ASRPTGTSGYEQY
TRBV6-1 | - | ASLPGQGASGELF
TRBV20-1 | few | SATGTGGSGHEQY
TRBV2 | - | ASSEIGQGVNQPQH
TRBV2 | many | ASSERVRGTDTQY
TRBV20-1 | - | SARMKYEQY